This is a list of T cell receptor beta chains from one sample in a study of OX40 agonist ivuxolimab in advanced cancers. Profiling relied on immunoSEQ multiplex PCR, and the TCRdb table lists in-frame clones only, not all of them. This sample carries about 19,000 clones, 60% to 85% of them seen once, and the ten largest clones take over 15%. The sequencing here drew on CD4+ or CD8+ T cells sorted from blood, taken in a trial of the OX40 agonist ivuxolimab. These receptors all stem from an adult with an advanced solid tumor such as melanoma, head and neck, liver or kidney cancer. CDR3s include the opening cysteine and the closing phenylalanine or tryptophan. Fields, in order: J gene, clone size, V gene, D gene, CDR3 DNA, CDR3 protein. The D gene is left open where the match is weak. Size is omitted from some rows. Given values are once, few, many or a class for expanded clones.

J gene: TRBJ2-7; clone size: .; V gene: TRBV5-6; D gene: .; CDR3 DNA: TGTGCCAGCAGCTGGGCTAGCTCCTACGAGCAGTACTTC; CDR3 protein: CASSWASSYEQYF
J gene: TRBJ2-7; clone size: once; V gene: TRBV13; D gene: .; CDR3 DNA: TGTGCCAGCAGCTCAGAGGTGGGCGGGTCCTACGAGCAGTACTTC; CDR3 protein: CASSSEVGGSYEQYF
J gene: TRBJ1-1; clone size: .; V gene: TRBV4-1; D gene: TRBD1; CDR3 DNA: TGCGCCAGCGGGGGACAGGAGAACACTGAAGCTTTCTTT; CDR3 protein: CASGGQENTEAFF
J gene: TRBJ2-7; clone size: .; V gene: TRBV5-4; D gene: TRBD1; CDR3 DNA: TGTGCCAGCAGGGCCGGGACAGGGTTCGACGAGCAGTACTTC; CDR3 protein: CASRAGTGFDEQYF
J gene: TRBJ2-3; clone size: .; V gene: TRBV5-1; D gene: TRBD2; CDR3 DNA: TGCGCCAGCAATACGGGGACTAGCGGGAGTACAGATACGCAGTATTTT; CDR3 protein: CASNTGTSGSTDTQYF
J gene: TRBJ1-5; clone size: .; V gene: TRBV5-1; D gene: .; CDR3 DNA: TGCGCCAGCAGCCACGGTTTCGGCAATCAGCCCCAGCATTTT; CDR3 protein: CASSHGFGNQPQHF
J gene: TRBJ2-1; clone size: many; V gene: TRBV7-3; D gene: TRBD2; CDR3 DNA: TGTGCCAGCAGCACCGGGAGGAGCTCCTACAATGAGCAGTTCTTC; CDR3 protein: CASSTGRSSYNEQFF
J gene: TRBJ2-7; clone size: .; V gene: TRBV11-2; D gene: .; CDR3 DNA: TGTGCCTGCAGCTTGTCCCCCTCTTACGAGCAGTACTTC; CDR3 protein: CACSLSPSYEQYF
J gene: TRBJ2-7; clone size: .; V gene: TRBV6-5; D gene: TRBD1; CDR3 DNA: TGTGCCAGCAGTGCCGGGACAGGGTCGGACGAGCAGTACTTC; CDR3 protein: CASSAGTGSDEQYF
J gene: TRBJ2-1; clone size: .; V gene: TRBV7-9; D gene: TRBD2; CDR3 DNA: TGTGCCAGCAGCTTACCGGGACTAGCCACCAATGAGCAGTTCTTC; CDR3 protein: CASSLPGLATNEQFF
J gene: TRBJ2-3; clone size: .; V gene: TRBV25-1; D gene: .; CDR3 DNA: TGTGCCAGCAGATTGGCGGGGTACACAGATACGCAGTATTTT; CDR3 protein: CASRLAGYTDTQYF
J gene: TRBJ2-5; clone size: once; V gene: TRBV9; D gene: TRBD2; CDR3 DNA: TGTGCCAGCAGCGTAGCTAGCGGGAGATTAGAGACCCAGTACTTC; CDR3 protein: CASSVASGRLETQYF
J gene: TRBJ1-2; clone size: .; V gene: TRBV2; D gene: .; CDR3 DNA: TGTGCCAGCAGTGAAGCGGTCGGGGGCTCGTATGGCTACACCTTC; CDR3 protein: CASSEAVGGSYGYTF
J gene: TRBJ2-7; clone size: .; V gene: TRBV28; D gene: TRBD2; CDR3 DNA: TGTGCCAGCAGTCGTGACGGGAGTAGCGGGGGGGCCCCCTACGAGCAGTACTTC; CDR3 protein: CASSRDGSSGGAPYEQYF
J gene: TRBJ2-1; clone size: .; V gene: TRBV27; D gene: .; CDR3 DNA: TGTGCCAGCAGTTTATCTTTTGCGGGGAACTACAATGAGCAGTTCTTC; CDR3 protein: CASSLSFAGNYNEQFF
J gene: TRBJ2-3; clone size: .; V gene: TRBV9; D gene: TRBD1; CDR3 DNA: TGTGCCAGCAGCATAAGACAGGGGAGAACAGATACGCAGTATTTT; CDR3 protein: CASSIRQGRTDTQYF
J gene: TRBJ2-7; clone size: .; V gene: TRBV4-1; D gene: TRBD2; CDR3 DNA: TGCGCCAGCAGCCAAACACCGGGACTAGCGGGATACTACGAGCAGTACTTC; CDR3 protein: CASSQTPGLAGYYEQYF
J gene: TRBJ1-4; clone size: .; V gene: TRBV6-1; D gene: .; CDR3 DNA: TGTGCCAGCAGTGAAGGGGCAAGTGAAAAACTGTTTTTT; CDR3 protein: CASSEGASEKLFF
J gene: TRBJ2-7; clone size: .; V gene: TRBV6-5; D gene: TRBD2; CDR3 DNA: TGTGCCAGCAGTTACTCCCGGGCGGGGGGACTCTACGAGCAGTACTTC; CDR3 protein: CASSYSRAGGLYEQYF
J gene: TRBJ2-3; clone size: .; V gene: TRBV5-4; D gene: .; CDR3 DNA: TGTGCCAGCAGCTTGGGGGAGACAGATACGCAGTATTTT; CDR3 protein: CASSLGETDTQYF